The T cell receptor (beta chain) described here comes from a study of cytomegalovirus exposure and HLA in healthy donors (dated by TCRdb to about 2017). Study-level background: An earlier analysis of some 500 of the donors reported 250 to 350 Gb of sequence data and more than 90 million unique TCR beta sequences from 150 million to 200 million T cells. Donor age, sex, ethnicity and CMV serostatus were collected together with the repertoire data. In the later analysis, no new phenotypic data were used to find candidate immune exposures; instead, reliance was placed on TCR beta sequences and their occurrence across donors. The study combined high-throughput TCR immunosequencing, statistical association of individual TCRs with disease status, and machine learning to predict cytomegalovirus infection status. A later genetic analysis took genome-wide SNP genotypes for about 65% of the 666 donors and used that subset as a discovery cohort. To study patterns of TCR occurrence, a later analysis re-analyzed previously published TCR beta repertoires from 500 to 850 donors and added high-resolution HLA genotyping. On average, roughly 250,000 unique TCR beta nucleotide sequences were sequenced per donor among 300 to 500 genotyped donors of the cohort, with about 17% of those sequences being non-productive. Using immunosequencing, the study profiled T cell repertoires from 500 to 800 subjects and related those repertoires to cytomegalovirus serostatus. About five DR-DQ haplotypes were treated as single units for association and clustering because of strong linkage in the cohort. An earlier analysis of 587 of the donors used high-throughput TCR beta sequencing to judge whether each TCR beta V gene segment behaved as functional or pseudogenic. Every discovery cohort repertoire had been produced on one sequencing platform. An early release that covered several hundred HLA-typed donors contained 250 to 350 gigabases of sequencing data and tens of millions of unique TCR sequences. The number of donors typed differed by locus, with roughly 629-640 for A, B, C, DRB1 and DQB1, 522 for DQA1, approximately 570 for DPA1, and 472 for DPB1. The study was designed to test whether signatures of past pathogen exposure could be identified by cataloging public T cell receptors. Of the roughly 410 genotyped donors, 75% to 85% were placed in the genetic ancestry cluster associated with self-reported Caucasian donors. HLA typing covered class I and class II loci at four-digit resolution. A separate validation cohort of approximately 130 different subjects was used in addition to the 666-subject first cohort. The study at large found these results: In a later genetic analysis, fewer N-insertions in productive TCRs were reported among donors in an Asian-associated ancestry cluster than the roughly 710-donor mean. According to a later analysis, parvovirus B19, influenza, CMV and Epstein-Barr virus appeared linked to several top co-occurrence clusters. CMV serostatus was the only immune exposure information available for the cohort. A group of highly shared sequence variants was considered likely to be a technical artifact of the sequencing pipeline. The classifier was reported to diagnose cytomegalovirus status with high specificity and sensitivity in both the original and validation cohorts. An association between a missense DCLRE1C variant and V-gene and J-gene trimming of TCR beta chains was found in a later genetic analysis and replicated in an independent cohort. A later analysis associated 15,000 to 20,000 TCR beta sequences with specific HLA alleles at a false discovery rate of 0.05. Assigning TCR associations to individual alleles was difficult when HLA alleles, especially DR and DQ, strongly co-occurred. According to a later analysis, most CMV-associated TCR beta chains appeared to be HLA-restricted, and the HLA associations seemed to be driven largely by CMV exposure. Most TCR sequences were seen in very few donors, while some public TCRs were found in many individuals. The cohort was sequenced for TCR beta chains only, and without alpha or paired-chain data the features that could be detected were limited. The authors suggested that the approach could potentially be extended to other disease states and immunological phenotypes. In an earlier analysis of around 600 of the donors, most TCR beta V segments were observed in productive rearrangements about 90% or about 30% of the time, broadly matching IMGT annotations. Roughly uniform sequencing depth across donors was assumed in presence/absence analyses, although this assumption may not hold. Some IMGT-functional V segments, including TRBV6-2 and TRBV6-3, could not be distinguished by the 87-base-pair reads and were therefore excluded. A further reported finding was that TCR beta sequences accurately predicted the HLA-A and HLA-B alleles for most subjects in the first cohort. Because HLA typing was unavailable for some donors at each locus, only the typed subset was used in association tests. In the study, approximately 150 TCR beta chains were listed as associated with cytomegalovirus. Correlated functional status among segregating V segments might be attributable to linkage disequilibrium, but an unknown experimental factor could not be ruled out. According to a later analysis, TCR association rates differed among HLA loci, with DRB1 alleles showing the most associated TCRs and HLA-C alleles showing the fewest. Because counts were too low, roughly 17 rarely observed V segments, including chromosome 9 orphons, were left out of the earlier analysis of approximately 500 of the donors. Compared with equally common non-associated chains, HLA-associated TCR beta chains in a later analysis were more clonally expanded and had lower generation probabilities. A few of the identified cytomegalovirus-associated TCR beta chains were confirmed in vitro to be specific for cytomegalovirus antigens.

The cohort comprised some 700 healthy bone marrow donors. At the time of sampling, all cohort members were nominally healthy, though unrecorded immune exposures were likely present. The donor was CMV seronegative and belonged to the group of over 300 seronegative cohort members. Each donor provided a peripheral blood sample, and peripheral blood mononuclear cells were used for TCR beta sequencing. Genomic DNA extraction from the blood cell samples was performed with the Qiagen DNeasy Blood Extraction Kit. A note on this clone: Its specific antigen is unknown. Base qualities are not provided; no much larger clone lies one nucleotide away.

Receptor libraries were prepared by the immunoSEQ multiplex PCR assay. For the multiplex PCR, a mixture combining 60 forward primers for TCR Vbeta segments and 13 reverse primers for TCR Jbeta segments was used. Amplification of the CDR3 region of rearranged TCR beta genes was performed with a multiplex PCR assay on genomic DNA. Amplified TCR beta libraries were sequenced as 87-base-pair reads on the Illumina HiSeq System. In the original analysis: In a later analysis, 80 million or so unique TCR beta chains were counted across the approximately 670 repertoires, and roughly 11 million of these chains were shared by at least two donors. A nearest-neighbor algorithm error-corrected the raw reads and collapsed the reads into unique sequences, merging closely related sequences to remove PCR and sequencing errors. CDR3 sequences were aligned to IMGT reference sequences to assign V, D and J gene segments. Each retained sequence needed at least a six-nucleotide match to both a V gene segment and a J gene segment. A rearrangement counted as productive if the CDR3 had no stop codons and remained in frame with V and J, and every other rearrangement counted as non-productive. CDR3 was defined according to IMGT convention as the region running from the second conserved V-encoded cysteine to the conserved J-encoded phenylalanine. Sequences without an unambiguous match to a single V gene segment were excluded from the earlier analysis of 450 to 650 of the donors. In an earlier analysis of about 590 of the donors, a V segment was called functional when productive rearrangements were above 56.7%, and segregating when the standard deviation between donors exceeded 5%. A statistical classification framework was built for diagnosing cytomegalovirus status from the catalog of TCR beta chain sequences. V and J gene assignment, in a later analysis, came from comparing TCR nucleotide sequences with IMGT/GENE-DB human TR gene sequences. A later analysis assigned CDR3 sequences and most-parsimonious VDJ recombination scenarios with the TCRdist pipeline. A later analysis defined each TCR beta chain by its CDR3 amino acid sequence plus V-gene family, and excluded reads lacking a unique V-gene family. As a way to deal with suspected cross-contamination and a sequencing artifact, a later analysis dropped 500 to 700 nucleotide sequences that were highly shared and had low generation probability. In a later analysis, a clonal expansion index for each public chain was calculated from normalized within-repertoire ranks of inferred template counts. In a later analysis, generation probabilities were computed with a VDJ recombination model fitted to out-of-frame rearrangements, and the resulting probabilities were checked against IGoR. In a later analysis, hypergeometric tests were used to score TCR-TCR, TCR-HLA and TCR-CMV co-occurrence, with a repertoire-size bias correction applied to TCR pairs. In a later analysis, false discovery rates were estimated by permuting HLA or CMV assignments 20 times. In a later analysis, co-occurring TCRs were grouped with DBSCAN, and TCRdist sequence similarity was added when clustering was performed within HLA-allele-positive subsets. Repertoires with fewer than 30,000 or more than 120,000 public chains were left out of co-occurrence clustering, as were about 5 repertoires with anomalous nucleotide sharing. As stored in TCRdb, this immuneACCESS dataset retains in-frame rearrangements with V and J assigned. A fraction of the clones does not appear; measured against another copy, unresolved V genes explain less than half of the discrepancy, and the remainder lacks a known reason. That table supplies the V and J calls and clone size; D and trimming were determined from the DNA. The sample includes approximately 100,000 clones, with 50% to 80% observed a single time. The top ten hold about 3.9% of the sample.

V and J lose 5 bases and 7 bases, and a span of 9 bases separates them. The CDR3 covers 11 residues, taking in both the cysteine and the phenylalanine. Solely the CDR3 DNA is kept, with 33 bases framed from the first base. CDR1 and CDR2 (SGHTA, FQGNSA) derive from the germline V gene. What was sequenced was PBMCs. The TCR was taken from a man aged 25-45 years in good health and CMV-seronegative. The rearranged chain carries TRBV7-2 and TRBJ2-7; the D gene is perhaps TRBD2, on 6 matching bases. The CDR3 in this case is CASSLAGEQYF. In nucleotides, the sequence is TGTGCCAGCAGCCTCGCGGGGGAGCAGTACTTC.